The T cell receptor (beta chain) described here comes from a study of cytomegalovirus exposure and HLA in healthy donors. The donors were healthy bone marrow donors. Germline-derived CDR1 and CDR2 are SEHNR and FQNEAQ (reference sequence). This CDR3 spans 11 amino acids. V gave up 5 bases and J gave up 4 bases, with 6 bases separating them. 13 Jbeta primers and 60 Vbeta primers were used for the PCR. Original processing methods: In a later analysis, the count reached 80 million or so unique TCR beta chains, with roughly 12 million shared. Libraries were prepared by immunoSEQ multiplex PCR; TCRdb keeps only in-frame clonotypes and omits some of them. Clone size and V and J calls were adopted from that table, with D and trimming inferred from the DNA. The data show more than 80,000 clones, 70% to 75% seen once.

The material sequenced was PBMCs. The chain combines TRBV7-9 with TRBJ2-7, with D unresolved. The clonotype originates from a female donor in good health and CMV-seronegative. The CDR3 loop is CASSREYEQYF. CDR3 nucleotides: TGTGCCAGCAGCCGAGAGTACGAGCAGTACTTC.